This TCR beta chain comes out of a study of T cells in Graves' hyperthyroidism and ophthalmopathy. TCR beta CDR3 regions were amplified from RNA transcripts. RT-PCR in the first round (using the HTBI primer set) targeted the TCR CDR3. TCRdb fed the multiplex PCR reads into MiXCR, producing one record per CDR3 protein. The profile shows 600,000 to 900,000 distinct CDR3 sequences, over 15% of them singletons. General study points: Most clonotypes that expanded in the thyroid above 0.001 also showed up in blood. Ophthalmopathy and stable hyperthyroidism were told apart by a 13 V-J model.

In this sample, this clonotype turned up many times. Its antigen remains unidentified. When ophthalmopathy did not progress within 18 months, Graves' hyperthyroidism was considered stable. Source material for PBMCs was 9 to 10 ml fresh peripheral blood. Source material: blood. The origin of this receptor is a man between 18 and 35 years old with Graves' hyperthyroidism.

CDR3 amino acids: CASSGPAEYEQYF. In DNA form, the CDR3 reads TGTGCCAGCAGTGGCCCCGCAGAATACGAGCAGTACTTC. The rearrangement links TRBV12-3 or TRBV12-4 to TRBJ2-7; D is unclear. V was cut by 5 bases and J by 4 bases, with 12 bases left in between. There are 13 residues in the CDR3.